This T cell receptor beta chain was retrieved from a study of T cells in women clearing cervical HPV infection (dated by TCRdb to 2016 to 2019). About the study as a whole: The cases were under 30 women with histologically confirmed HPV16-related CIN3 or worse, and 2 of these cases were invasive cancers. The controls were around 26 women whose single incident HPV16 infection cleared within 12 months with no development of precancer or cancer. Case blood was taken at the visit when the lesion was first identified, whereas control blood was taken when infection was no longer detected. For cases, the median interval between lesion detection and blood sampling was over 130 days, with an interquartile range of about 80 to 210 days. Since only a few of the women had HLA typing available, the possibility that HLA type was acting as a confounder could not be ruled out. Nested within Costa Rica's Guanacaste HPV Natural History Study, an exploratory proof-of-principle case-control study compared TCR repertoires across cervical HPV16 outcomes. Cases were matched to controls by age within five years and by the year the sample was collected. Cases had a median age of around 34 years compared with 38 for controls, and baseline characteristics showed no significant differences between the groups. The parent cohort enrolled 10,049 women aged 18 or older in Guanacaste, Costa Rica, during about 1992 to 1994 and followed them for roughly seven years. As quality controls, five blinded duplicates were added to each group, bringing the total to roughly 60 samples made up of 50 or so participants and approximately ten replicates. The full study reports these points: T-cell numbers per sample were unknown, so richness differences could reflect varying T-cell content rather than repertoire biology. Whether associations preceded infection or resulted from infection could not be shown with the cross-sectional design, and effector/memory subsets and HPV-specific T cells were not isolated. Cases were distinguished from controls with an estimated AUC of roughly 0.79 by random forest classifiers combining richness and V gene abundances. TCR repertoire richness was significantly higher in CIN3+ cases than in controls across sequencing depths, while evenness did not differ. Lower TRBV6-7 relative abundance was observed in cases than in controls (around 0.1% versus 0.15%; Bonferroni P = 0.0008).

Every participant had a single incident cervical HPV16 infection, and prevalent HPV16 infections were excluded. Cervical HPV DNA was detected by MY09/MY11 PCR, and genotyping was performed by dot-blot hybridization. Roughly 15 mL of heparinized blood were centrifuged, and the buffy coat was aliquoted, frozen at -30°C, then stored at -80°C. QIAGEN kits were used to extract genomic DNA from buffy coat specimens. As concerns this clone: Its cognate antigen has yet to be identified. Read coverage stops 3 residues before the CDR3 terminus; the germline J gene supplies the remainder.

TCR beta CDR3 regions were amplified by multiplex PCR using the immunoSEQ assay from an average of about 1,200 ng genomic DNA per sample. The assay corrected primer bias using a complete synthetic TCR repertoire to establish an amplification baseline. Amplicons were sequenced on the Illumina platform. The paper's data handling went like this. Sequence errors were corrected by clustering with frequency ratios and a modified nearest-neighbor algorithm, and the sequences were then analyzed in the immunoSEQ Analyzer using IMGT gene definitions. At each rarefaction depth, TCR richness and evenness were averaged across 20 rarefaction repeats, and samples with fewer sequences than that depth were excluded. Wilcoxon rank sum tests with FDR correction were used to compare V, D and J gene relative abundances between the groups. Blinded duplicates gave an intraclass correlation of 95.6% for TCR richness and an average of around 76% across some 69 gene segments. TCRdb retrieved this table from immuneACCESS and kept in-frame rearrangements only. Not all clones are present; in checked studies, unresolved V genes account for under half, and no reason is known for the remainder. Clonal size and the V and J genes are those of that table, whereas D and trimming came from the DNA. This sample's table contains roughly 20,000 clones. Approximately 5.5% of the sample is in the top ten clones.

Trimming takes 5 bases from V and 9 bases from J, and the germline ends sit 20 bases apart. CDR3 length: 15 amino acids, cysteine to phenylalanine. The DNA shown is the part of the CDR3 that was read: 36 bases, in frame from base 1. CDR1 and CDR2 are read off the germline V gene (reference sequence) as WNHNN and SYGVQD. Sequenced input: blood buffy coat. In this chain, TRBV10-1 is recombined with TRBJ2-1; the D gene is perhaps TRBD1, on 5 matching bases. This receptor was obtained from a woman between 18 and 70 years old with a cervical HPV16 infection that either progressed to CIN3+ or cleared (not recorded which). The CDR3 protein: CASSRTGREGCEQFF. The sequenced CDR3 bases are TGCGCCAGCAGTCGAACGGGCAGGGAAGGTTGTGAG.